What follows are 5 T cell receptor beta chains derived from one specimen sequenced in a study of T cells in localized non-small cell lung cancer. Profiling relied on immunoSEQ multiplex PCR, and the TCRdb table lists in-frame clones only, not all of them. There are fewer than 1,500 clones in the sample; about 27% occur only once, and around 24% lies in the top ten. The material was normal lung tissue next to the tumor, obtained before any cancer treatment. The receptor source for this set is a man aged 35-69 years with stage II squamous cell lung carcinoma.

This chain links TRBV6-8 with TRBJ2-6, with TRBD1 identical over 7 bases. J gave up 0 bases and V 6 bases, and 2 bases lay outside the gene matches. Germline-derived CDR1 and CDR2 are MNHGY and SAAAGT. The CDR3 totals 15 residues. The CDR3 sequence: CASRAGGSGANVLTF. CDR3 bases: TGTGCCAGCAGGGCAGGGGGCTCTGGGGCCAACGTCCTGACTTTC.

Within the sample, this clone is medium-sized. This sequence joins TRBV11-3 and TRBJ2-5, with D uncertain. Germline loops: CDR1 SGHNT, CDR2 YENEEA. V dropped 1 base and J dropped 3 bases, with 9 bases sitting between them. This CDR3 contains 14 residues. CDR3: CASSLVSRKETQYF. As DNA, the CDR3 is TGTGCCAGCAGCTTAGTTTCGCGAAAAGAGACCCAGTACTTC.

This clone has only a few counts. The chain has TRBV11-3 and TRBJ1-2; TRBD1 matches at 10 bases. This CDR3 contains 16 residues. V gave up 5 bases and J gave up 4 bases; unmatched junction bases: 10. Germline-derived CDR1 and CDR2 are SGHNT and YENEEA. The CDR3 is CASSATGDRGVYGYTF. CDR3 DNA sequence: TGTGCCAGCAGCGCGACCGGGGACAGGGGAGTCTATGGCTACACCTTC.

The rearrangement uses TRBV28 and TRBJ1-4; unclear D gene. The CDR3 runs 15 residues. V was clipped by 5 bases and J by 5 bases, with 15 bases between them. CDR1 and CDR2 from the germline V gene are MDHEN and SYDVKM. CDR3 coding DNA: TGTGCCAGCAGTAACAGACGGCGCTCCAATGAAAAACTGTTTTTT. Translation gives CASSNRRRSNEKLFF.

The chain recombines TRBV11-3 with TRBJ1-1; 9 bases map to TRBD1. CDR3 size: 17 residues. V shed 3 bases and J 7 bases; nucleotides not matched to a gene: 15. Germline-derived CDR1 and CDR2 are SGHNT and YENEEA. CDR3 region: CASSLGARRDRALEAFF. The CDR3 coding sequence is TGTGCCAGCAGCTTGGGGGCAAGGCGGGACAGGGCCCTTGAAGCTTTCTTT. Together with reference TRBV11-3 and TRBJ1-1, the CDR3 gives the full variable domain: EAGVVQSPRYKIIEKKQPVAFWCNPISGHNTLYWYLQNLGQGPELLIRYENEEAVDDSQLPKDRFSAERLKGVDSTLKIQPAELGDSAVYLCASSLGARRDRALEAFFGQGTRLTVV.